Below are 8 T cell receptor beta chains sequenced from a single sample in a study of blood T cell repertoires in COVID-19. The data were produced by immunoSEQ multiplex PCR, yet TCRdb's version contains in-frame clones alone and is incomplete. The table shows hundreds of thousands of clones, with about 93% occurring only once. Material: peripheral blood. All receptors derive from a man between 60 and 75 years old with COVID-19, enrolled during active disease.

The chain couples TRBV7-8 to TRBJ1-2, with 9 bases fitting TRBD1. This CDR3 has 14 amino acids. Germline V gives CDR1 SGHVS, CDR2 FQNEAQ. V was pared by 5 bases and J by 8 bases, with 9 bases of the junction left unmatched. The CDR3 sequence: CASSEQGAASGYTF. CDR3 nucleotides: TGTGCCAGCAGCGAACAGGGGGCGGCGAGCGGCTACACCTTC.

This chain uses TRBV5-3 with TRBJ1-1, with 7 nucleotides matching TRBD1. TRBV5-3 is sorted into the ORF group, with uncertain function. The CDR3 consists of 14 residues. V trimming: 2 bases; J trimming: 2 bases; junction bases outside the gene matches: 3. The CDR3 loop is CARSLQGCNTEAFF. The CDR3 DNA sequence: TGTGCCAGAAGCTTACAGGGGTGCAACACTGAAGCTTTCTTT.

This chain uses TRBV11-2 with TRBJ1-1; D might be TRBD1 (6 bases). Trimming cost V 3 bases and J 1 base, with 9 bases left between them. The CDR3 is 14 residues long. CDR1 is SGHAT, CDR2 FQNNGV, per germline. The CDR3 coding sequence is TGTGCCAGCAGCTTCGGGACAAGGAACACTGAAGCTTTCTTT. This encodes CASSFGTRNTEAFF.

The chain couples TRBV5-1 to TRBJ2-5; 8 nucleotides line up with TRBD2. Trimming at V came to 0 bases and at J to 5 bases, leaving 9 bases not matched to a gene. The length of the CDR3 is 16 residues. The germline CDR1 and CDR2 sequences are SGHRS and YFSETQ. The CDR3 loop is CASSLAQSGSWETQYF. The CDR3 DNA reads TGCGCCAGCAGCTTGGCCCAGAGCGGGAGTTGGGAGACCCAGTACTTC.

The V call is TRBV27, the J call TRBJ1-4; D is ambiguous. CDR1 and CDR2 (germline): MNHEY, SMNVEV (reference sequence). The CDR3 has 15 residues. The ends were cut back, 5 bases at V and 3 bases at J, with 13 bases in the middle. The CDR3 is CASSITAAANEKLFF. The CDR3 DNA reads as TGTGCCAGCAGTATTACAGCCGCCGCTAATGAAAAACTGTTTTTT.

This clone has a single count. This chain uses TRBV7-3 with TRBJ2-2; 12 bases fit TRBD2. From germline, CDR1 is SGHTA and CDR2 FQGTGA. The CDR3 is 18 residues long. V was pared by 3 bases and J by 1 base, with 6 bases of the junction left unmatched. The CDR3 bases are TGTGCCAGCAGCTTTCTAACTAGCGGGAGGTGGAACACCGGGGAGCTGTTTTTT. This codes for CASSFLTSGRWNTGELFF.

This clone came up a few times. The chain couples TRBV5-1 to TRBJ2-1; 12 nucleotides line up with TRBD2. V gave up 3 bases and J gave up 6 bases; unmatched junction bases: 1. The CDR3 extends over 14 amino acids. CDR1 SGHRS and CDR2 YFSETQ come from the germline V gene. CDR3 coding DNA: TGCGCCAGCAGCTCTAGCGGGGGGGTCAATGAGCAGTTCTTC. Amino acid sequence: CASSSSGGVNEQFF.

The chain has TRBV28 and TRBJ1-1; D might be TRBD1 (5 bases). Per the germline V gene, CDR1 is MDHEN and CDR2 is SYDVKM. The V and J ends lost 8 bases and 1 base respectively, with 26 bases between them. The CDR3 totals 18 residues. CDR3 nucleotides: TGTGCCAGCCCACCGGGGGGGGGACTACTCACGAGGAACACTGAAGCTTTCTTT. Encoded protein: CASPPGGGLLTRNTEAFF.